The present T cell receptor beta chain was sequenced within a study of T-cell reconstitution after alpha-beta-depleted transplantation in children. At least ten counts were recorded for this clonotype. The antigen is not known. Per germline, CDR1 KGHSH and CDR2 LQKENI. The CDR3 consists of 16 residues. V was pared by 6 bases and J by 2 bases, with 5 bases of the junction left unmatched. Points from the study as a whole: Several hundred expanded graft clones reportedly were the source of alpha-beta T cells about two months after transplant. A year had passed since transplant, and T-cell counts and diversity by then came mostly from newly produced T cells.

A TCRbeta library incorporating unique molecular identifiers was prepared. TCRdb used MiXCR to reprocess the PCR reads, holding one entry per CDR3 protein. The sample has 90,000 to 100,000 distinct CDR3 sequences, 20% to 25% seen once. The sample was PBMCs, taken before TCRalphabeta/CD19-depleted stem cell transplant. This receptor was obtained from a boy aged 2 to 10 with acute lymphoblastic leukemia, due to receive a stem cell transplant. V gene TRBV18 combines with J gene TRBJ2-3; the match to TRBD2 covers 13 bases. The CDR3: CASSFTSGRVTDTQYF. CDR3 nucleotides: TGTGCCAGCTCGTTCACTAGCGGGAGGGTCACAGATACGCAGTATTTT.